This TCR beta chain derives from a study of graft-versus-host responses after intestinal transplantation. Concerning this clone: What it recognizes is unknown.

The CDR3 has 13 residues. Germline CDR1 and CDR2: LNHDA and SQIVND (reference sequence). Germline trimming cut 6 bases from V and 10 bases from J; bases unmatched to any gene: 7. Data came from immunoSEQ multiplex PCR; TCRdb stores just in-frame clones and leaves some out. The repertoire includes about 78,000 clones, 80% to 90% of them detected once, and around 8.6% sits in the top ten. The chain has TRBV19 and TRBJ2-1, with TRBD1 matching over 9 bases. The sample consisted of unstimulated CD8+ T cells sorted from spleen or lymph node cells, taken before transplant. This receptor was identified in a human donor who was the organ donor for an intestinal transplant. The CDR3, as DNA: TGTGCCAGTAGAGGACAGGGGATTCACGAGCAGTTCTTC. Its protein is CASRGQGIHEQFF.